This entry lists 32 T cell receptor beta chains sequenced from one sample in a study of blood T cell repertoires in COVID-19. TCRdb's copy holds only in-frame clones and misses some; the assay was immunoSEQ multiplex PCR. In the table there are about 240,000 clones, 70% to 90% of which are singletons. The specimen was peripheral blood. Receptors originate from a man aged 55 to 70 with acute or convalescent COVID-19.

This chain joins TRBV30 and TRBJ1-3; a weak D match, TRBD1 (6 bases). The CDR3 is 15 residues long. Germline V lookup: CDR1 GTSNPN, CDR2 SVGIG (reference sequence). V was clipped by 2 bases and J by 1 base, with 12 bases between them. The CDR3 reads CAWSRIRGSGNTIYF. CDR3 sequence (DNA): TGTGCCTGGAGTCGAATCAGGGGATCTGGAAACACCATATATTTT.

The rearrangement uses TRBV7-3 and TRBJ2-2, with D possibly matching TRBD2 (5 bases). The CDR3 loop spans 13 amino acids. Between the trimmed V and J ends, which lost 5 bases and 7 bases, there was a span of 11 bases. CDR1 and CDR2 from the germline V gene are SGHTA and FQGTGA. The CDR3 here is CASSRPGIGELFF. The CDR3, as DNA: TGTGCCAGCAGCCGTCCCGGGATCGGGGAGCTGTTTTTT.

The CDR3 DNA follows: TGTGCCAGCAGGACCCAAAGCGGGCAGCCCCAGCATTTT. This gives the protein CASRTQSGQPQHF. This chain uses TRBV12-3 or TRBV12-4 with TRBJ1-5; D gene uncertain. Trimming shortened V by 6 bases and J by 7 bases, and 13 bases separated the two germline ends. CDR3 size: 13 residues.

V is TRBV9 and J is TRBJ1-2; 7 bases are a match to TRBD1. Germline V gives CDR1 SGDLS, CDR2 YYNGEE. CDR3 size: 14 residues. Losses at the gene ends were 1 base for V and 4 bases for J; bases not matched to a gene: 4. The DNA of the CDR3 is TGTGCCAGCAGCGTAATAGAGGGGGCCTATGGCTACACCTTC. Encoded protein: CASSVIEGAYGYTF.

To note about this clone: Other nucleotide sequences from this sample produce the same CDR3. The V and J genes are TRBV5-1 and TRBJ1-1, with no clear D. Trimming shortened V by 0 bases and J by 4 bases, and 7 bases separated the two germline ends. CDR3 size: 13 residues. Per germline, CDR1 SGHRS and CDR2 YFSETQ. The CDR3 loop reads CASSLGGGTEAFF. CDR3 bases: TGCGCCAGCAGCTTGGGAGGTGGCACTGAAGCTTTCTTT.

Here the CDR3 DNA reads TGCGCCAGCAGCCAAGTATCAGGGTCCGGCTACACCTTC. It specifies CASSQVSGSGYTF. This chain joins TRBV4-3 and TRBJ1-2; tentatively, D is TRBD1 (5 bases). This CDR3 region has 13 residues. V lost 1 base, J lost 8 bases, and 11 bases lay in between. Per germline, CDR1 LGHNA and CDR2 YSLEER.

V gene TRBV18 combines with J gene TRBJ1-1; D might be TRBD1 (5 bases). The CDR3 sequence is 13 residues long. V shed 5 bases and J shed 1 base, with 8 bases lying between them. Germline V gives CDR1 KGHSH, CDR2 LQKENI. The CDR3 is CASSGAENTEAFF. DNA for the CDR3: TGTGCCAGCTCAGGGGCCGAGAACACTGAAGCTTTCTTT.

This chain uses TRBV5-1 with TRBJ1-4; TRBD1 aligns across 7 bases. The germline gives CDR1 SGHRS, CDR2 YFSETQ. The ends lost 0 bases at V and 5 bases at J; junction bases unmatched: 4. The CDR3 spans 15 residues. This CDR3 reads CASSLERGPNEKLFF. CDR3 in DNA: TGCGCCAGCAGCTTGGAGAGGGGGCCAAATGAAAAACTGTTTTTT.

The gene calls are TRBV4-3 and TRBJ1-2; TRBD1 is a possible D gene (5 bases). The CDR3 consists of 16 residues. V was trimmed by 0 bases and J by 5 bases, leaving 16 bases between them. Looked up from germline, CDR1 is LGHNA and CDR2 is YSLEER. The CDR3 is CASSQDLMIGGYGYTF. CDR3 coding DNA: TGCGCCAGCAGCCAAGATTTAATGATCGGGGGATATGGCTACACCTTC.

This chain uses TRBV6-1 with TRBJ1-6; a weak D match, TRBD1 (5 bases). V lost 0 bases and J lost 7, with 10 bases in between. The CDR3 is 15 amino acids. Germline lookup yields CDR1 MNHNS and CDR2 SASEGT. The CDR3 bases are TGTGCCAGCAGTGAAGCCGTGTCAGGGAATTCACCCCTCCACTTT. It is translated as CASSEAVSGNSPLHF.

The chain joins TRBV28 to TRBJ2-2; 14 bases fit TRBD2. V trimming: 9 bases; J trimming: 5 bases; junction bases outside the gene matches: 8. The CDR3 has 16 amino acids. Looked up from germline, CDR1 is MDHEN and CDR2 is SYDVKM. Written as DNA, the CDR3 is TGTGCCAGTACCGGGACTAGCGGGAGAGTAACCGGGGAGCTGTTTTTT. Protein product: CASTGTSGRVTGELFF.

V is TRBV19 and J is TRBJ1-1; a possible D gene is TRBD1 (5 bases). This CDR3 has 15 amino acids. V lost 10 bases and J lost 1, with 19 bases in between. CDR1 LNHDA and CDR2 SQIVND come from the germline V gene (reference sequence). The CDR3 sequence is CATYPPGGGNTEAFF. The DNA of the CDR3 is TGTGCCACATACCCCCCTGGGGGGGGGAACACTGAAGCTTTCTTT. Looking up the rest from reference TRBV19 and TRBJ1-1 gives the full variable domain: DGGITQSPKYLFRKEGQNVTLSCEQNLNHDAMYWYRQDPGQGLRLIYYSQIVNDFQKGDIAEGYSVSREKKESFPLTVTSAQKNPTAFYLCATYPPGGGNTEAFFGQGTRLTVV.

The V gene is TRBV20-1, the J gene TRBJ2-1; D is unresolved. CDR3 length equals 15 residues. Trimming pared 3 bases from V and 8 bases from J, leaving 20 bases between. Germline CDR1 is DFQATT and CDR2 is SNEGSKA (reference sequence). The CDR3 loop is CSASEAEVVSDEQFF. For the CDR3, the DNA is TGCAGTGCTAGTGAGGCCGAAGTCGTCTCAGATGAGCAGTTCTTC.

As concerns this clone: Relative to the germline gene, one junction end is altered; a read error may explain this. This sequence joins TRBV30 and TRBJ1-1, with TRBD1 identical over 7 bases. The CDR3 spans 16 residues. The germline CDR1 and CDR2 sequences are GTSNPN and SVGIG (reference sequence). The CDR3, as DNA: TGTGCCTGGAGTGTAGAGGCCGGGACAGCGAACACTGCAGCTTTCTTT. This sequence encodes CAWSVEAGTANTAAFF.

The V call is TRBV14, the J call TRBJ2-2, with a weak D call TRBD2 (6 bases). V was shortened by 2 bases and J by 5 bases, with 15 bases between the two germline ends. This CDR3 is 16 amino acids long. Germline loops: CDR1 SGHDN, CDR2 FVKESK. CDR3 residues: CASSQRGTRLTGELFF. The CDR3 bases are TGTGCCAGCAGCCAACGAGGGACTCGCCTAACCGGGGAGCTGTTTTTT.

The J gene is TRBJ1-3, the V gene TRBV7-9, with D tentatively TRBD1 (6 bases). Trimming shortened V by 5 bases and J by 11 bases, and 13 bases separated the two germline ends. Germline CDR1 SEHNR, CDR2 FQNEAQ (reference sequence). This CDR3 has 12 residues. DNA for the CDR3: TGTGCCAGCAGCCTACAGGGCTCCCCCATATATTTT. Translation: CASSLQGSPIYF.

The chain has TRBV6-2 or TRBV6-3 and TRBJ2-1, with 8 bases matching TRBD2. With V trimmed by 6 bases and J by 6 bases, 7 bases remained unmatched. This CDR3 has 14 amino acids. CDR1 is MNHEY, CDR2 SVGEGT, per germline. In DNA, the CDR3 is TGTGCCAGCAGCACGGGACTAGGGCGCAATGAGCAGTTCTTC. Its translation is CASSTGLGRNEQFF.

The chain recombines TRBV29-1 with TRBJ2-5, with unresolved D. This CDR3 has 10 residues. Trimming pared 7 bases from V and 2 bases from J, leaving 5 bases between. Germline CDR1 is SQVTM and CDR2 is ANQGSEA. Written as DNA, the CDR3 is TGCAGCGCGCAACAAGAGACCCAGTACTTC. Protein: CSAQQETQYF.

This clone was seen at least ten times. The V gene is TRBV4-2, the J gene TRBJ2-7, with D perhaps TRBD2 (5 bases). Trimming stripped 0 bases from V and 4 bases from J, with 10 bases between. This CDR3 is built from 14 residues. Germline CDR1 and CDR2: LGHNA and YNFKEQ. The CDR3 DNA reads as TGTGCCAGCAGCCAAGAAAAAGCGGTGTACGAGCAGTACTTC. This sequence encodes CASSQEKAVYEQYF.

The chain carries TRBV10-3 and TRBJ1-2; 8 bases are shared with TRBD1. The CDR3 totals 16 residues. Germline V gives CDR1 ENHRY, CDR2 SYGVKD. Trimming took 2 bases from V and 2 from J; bases not matched to a gene: 7. CDR3 coding DNA: TGTGCCATCAGTGAGCCGCGGGCAGGGGGCAACTATGGCTACACCTTC. It encodes CAISEPRAGGNYGYTF.

The chain carries TRBV6-5 and TRBJ1-1, with 7 bases matching TRBD1. There are 14 residues in the CDR3. Germline trimming cut 7 bases from V and 1 base from J; bases unmatched to any gene: 6. Germline V CDR1 and CDR2: MNHEY, SVGAGI. CDR3 nucleotide sequence: TGTGCCAGCACCACCGGACAGGAGAACACTGAAGCTTTCTTT. Residues: CASTTGQENTEAFF.

The J gene is TRBJ1-3, the V gene TRBV5-1; D is possibly TRBD1 (6 bases). From germline, CDR1 is SGHRS and CDR2 YFSETQ. The CDR3 spans 16 residues. Deletions cut 7 bases from V and 1 base from J, with 18 bases between. CDR3 in amino acids: CASQPSPQGSGNTIYF. The CDR3 DNA reads as TGCGCCAGCCAACCCTCCCCACAGGGTTCTGGAAACACCATATATTTT.

The chain is built from TRBV19 and TRBJ2-7, with TRBD1 as a possible D gene (5 bases). The CDR3 length is 17 residues. V was trimmed by 4 bases and J by 4 bases, leaving 23 bases between them. Germline V gene sequence: CDR1 LNHDA, CDR2 SQIVND (reference sequence). CDR3 coding DNA: TGTGCCAGTAGTAAGATGATGGGGCAGTCTGGGGAATACGAGCAGTACTTC. Protein: CASSKMMGQSGEYEQYF.

The chain uses TRBV27 and TRBJ2-1; 9 positions match TRBD2. Germline V gene data show CDR1 as MNHEY and CDR2 as SMNVEV (reference sequence). This CDR3 is built from 17 residues. V shed 5 bases and J 3 bases; nucleotides not matched to a gene: 11. The chain's CDR3 is CASSPRLFSGSYNEQFF. The DNA for the CDR3 is TGTGCCAGCAGTCCCCGTTTATTTAGCGGGAGCTACAATGAGCAGTTCTTC.

The chain recombines TRBV18 with TRBJ2-5, with D perhaps TRBD2 (5 bases). The CDR3 loop spans 14 amino acids. Germline V gene lookup returns CDR1 KGHSH and CDR2 LQKENI. V gave up 2 bases and J gave up 5 bases, with 12 bases separating them. The CDR3 coding sequence is TGTGCCAGCTCACCATCTTTCCCGGGGGAGACCCAGTACTTC. Protein product: CASSPSFPGETQYF.

V usage is TRBV6-2 or TRBV6-3 and J usage is TRBJ2-1, with TRBD2 as a possible D gene (5 bases). CDR3 length: 14 residues. Germline lookup yields CDR1 MNHEY and CDR2 SVGEGT. Between the trimmed V and J ends, which lost 2 bases and 7 bases, there was a span of 12 bases. The CDR3 is CASSYQRVGNEQFF. As DNA, the CDR3 is TGTGCCAGCAGTTACCAGAGGGTTGGGAATGAGCAGTTCTTC.

The V and J genes are TRBV10-1 and TRBJ1-5, with 8 bases fitting TRBD1. This CDR3 contains 14 residues. Germline trimming cut 8 bases from V and 2 bases from J; bases unmatched to any gene: 5. The germline V gene encodes CDR1 WNHNN and CDR2 SYGVQD (reference sequence). The CDR3 coding sequence is TGCGCCAGCTCTTTGGACAGGGGCAATCAGCCCCAGCATTTT. Translated, it gives CASSLDRGNQPQHF.

This chain joins TRBV7-2 and TRBJ1-1, with 7 nucleotides matching TRBD1. The junction had 10 bases not matched to a gene; V was cut back by 7 bases and J by 5 bases. The CDR3 consists of 14 residues. In germline, CDR1 is SGHTA, CDR2 FQGNSA. CDR3 in DNA: TGTGCCAGCAACCTAGGGGGCGTAGGGACTGAAGCTTTCTTT. Its protein is CASNLGGVGTEAFF.

J is TRBJ1-3 and V is TRBV6-2 or TRBV6-3; 7 nucleotides match TRBD1. Trimming took 4 bases from V and 4 from J; bases not matched to a gene: 13. CDR1 is MNHEY, CDR2 SVGEGT, per germline. CDR3 size: 17 residues. For the CDR3, the DNA is TGTGCCAGCAGTTGGGATAGACAGGGAACCTTCGGAAACACCATATATTTT. Its protein product is CASSWDRQGTFGNTIYF.

On this clone: Compared with germline, one end of the junction differs, possibly owing to a read error. The rearrangement joins TRBV6-1 to TRBJ2-1, with D perhaps matching TRBD2 (6 bases). Germline-derived CDR1 and CDR2 are MNHNS and SASEGT. This CDR3 region has 16 residues. CDR3 nucleotides: TGTGCCAGCAGCGAAGAAAGCGGGCACTCCTACAATGAGCAGTTCTTC. As protein: CASSEESGHSYNEQFF.

The rearrangement joins TRBV6-2 or TRBV6-3 to TRBJ2-3; 15 positions agree with TRBD2. V trimming: 6 bases; J trimming: 4 bases; junction bases outside the gene matches: 5. The CDR3 extends over 16 amino acids. The V gene's germline CDR1 is MNHEY and CDR2 SVGEGT. CDR3 protein: CASSWTSGRVADTQYF. The CDR3 DNA reads as TGTGCCAGCAGCTGGACTAGCGGGAGGGTCGCAGATACGCAGTATTTT.

V gene TRBV29-1 combines with J gene TRBJ2-5; D uncertain. The CDR3 totals 12 residues. Germline V gene sequence: CDR1 SQVTM, CDR2 ANQGSEA. The V end lost 6 bases, the J end lost 5 bases, and 13 bases lay between the germline ends. The CDR3 coding sequence is TGCAGCGTAATCAGAGGAAGGGAGACCCAGTACTTC. It translates to CSVIRGRETQYF.